Shown below are 29 T cell receptor beta chains from a single sample sequenced in a study of PD-1 blockade in classical Hodgkin lymphoma. Produced via immunoSEQ multiplex PCR; TCRdb's table is partial and in-frame only. This table holds roughly 30,000 clones, more than 85% found once. The time point: newly diagnosed, previously untreated cHL patient sample. CD4+ T cells were purified from thawed PBMCs by magnetic negative selection. Sequencing was carried out using CD4+ T cells from blood. All receptors derive from a human donor with classical Hodgkin lymphoma.

The V gene is TRBV9, the J gene TRBJ2-7; 10 nucleotides agree with TRBD1. Germline trimming cut 3 bases from V and 3 bases from J; bases unmatched to any gene: 12. The CDR3 loop spans 17 amino acids. Germline V gene data show CDR1 as SGDLS and CDR2 as YYNGEE. The CDR3 sequence is CASSAGTGEPSYYEQYF. Written as DNA, the CDR3 is TGTGCCAGCAGCGCAGGGACAGGGGAACCCTCCTACTACGAGCAGTACTTC.

This clone was seen once. V and J are TRBV5-1 and TRBJ1-6; D remains unclear. Germline CDR1 SGHRS, CDR2 YFSETQ. The CDR3 covers 15 residues. Trimming pared 0 bases from V and 7 bases from J, leaving 11 bases between. CDR3 in amino acids: CASSLDRVGNSPLHF. The CDR3 region has the DNA TGCGCCAGCAGCTTGGACAGAGTGGGGAATTCACCCCTCCACTTT.

The chain couples TRBV2 to TRBJ2-5; 7 bases are a match to TRBD2. CDR1 and CDR2 from the germline V gene are SNHLY and FYNNEI. The V and J ends lost 6 bases and 1 base, in that order; junction bases with no gene match: 8. The CDR3 has 15 residues. The CDR3 sequence is CASRRDPSGQETQYF. The CDR3 region has the DNA TGTGCCAGCAGGCGAGACCCTAGCGGCCAAGAGACCCAGTACTTC.

This clone occurred once. This rearrangement joins TRBV6-1 to TRBJ2-5, with 7 bases fitting TRBD2. Germline CDR1 is MNHNS and CDR2 is SASEGT. This CDR3 contains 14 residues. V dropped 7 bases and J dropped 2; count of bases not matched to a gene: 7. The CDR3 sequence: CASTEWGLQETQYF. In DNA, the CDR3 is TGTGCCAGCACGGAATGGGGACTACAAGAGACCCAGTACTTC.

The chain's CDR3 is CASHVSGQGETQYF. CDR3 in DNA: TGTGCCAGCCACGTTTCGGGACAGGGAGAGACCCAGTACTTC. The chain combines TRBV28 with TRBJ2-5, with 9 bases identical to TRBD1. The CDR3 covers 14 residues. J lost 4 bases, V lost 8 bases, and 8 bases had no gene match. Germline CDR1 MDHEN, CDR2 SYDVKM.

This clone occurred once. The V call is TRBV29-1, the J call TRBJ1-1; D is undetermined. This CDR3 contains 15 residues. The ends were cut back, 7 bases at V and 3 bases at J, with 21 bases in the middle. Germline-derived CDR1 and CDR2 are SQVTM and ANQGSEA. The CDR3 region has the DNA TGCAGCGCCTTCAAGAGGACGGGAGCATACACTGAAGCTTTCTTT. Protein sequence: CSAFKRTGAYTEAFF.

CDR3 sequence (DNA): TGCAGTGCCGGGGGATCGGATGGCTACACCTTC. It specifies CSAGGSDGYTF. This chain uses TRBV20-1 with TRBJ1-2; D is possibly TRBD1 (5 bases). The CDR3 spans 11 residues. Looked up from germline, CDR1 is DFQATT and CDR2 is SNEGSKA (reference sequence). Trimming removed 6 bases from V and 6 bases from J, with 11 bases in between.

CDR3 sequence (DNA): TGTGCCAGCTCACGCCCTTCGAAGGGGGGCTACGAGCAGTACTTC. This gives the protein CASSRPSKGGYEQYF. V usage is TRBV18 and J usage is TRBJ2-7, with D perhaps given as TRBD1 or TRBD2 (6 bases each). Germline V CDR1 and CDR2: KGHSH, LQKENI. The V end was cut by 4 bases, the J end by 3 bases, with 16 bases between. This CDR3 has 15 amino acids.

V is TRBV15 and J is TRBJ2-3; no clear D. The V gene lost 1 base and the J gene lost 4 bases, with 9 bases spanning the gap. The CDR3 runs to 14 residues. Germline V gene sequence: CDR1 LNHNV, CDR2 YYDKDF (reference sequence). For the CDR3, the DNA is TGTGCCACCAGCAGAGCTCAGTCGGCAGATACGCAGTATTTT. Amino acid sequence: CATSRAQSADTQYF.

DNA of the CDR3: TGTGCCAGTAGTATGTATAGGCGCGTAGAGCTGTTTTTT. It specifies CASSMYRRVELFF. This sequence joins TRBV19 and TRBJ2-2; no clear D. The germline V gene has CDR1 LNHDA and CDR2 SQIVND (reference sequence). CDR3 length: 13 residues. Trimming cost V 3 bases and J 11 bases, with 13 bases left between them.

V usage is TRBV19 and J usage is TRBJ2-7, with D perhaps matching TRBD2 (7 bases). The germline V gene has CDR1 LNHDA and CDR2 SQIVND (reference sequence). The CDR3 runs to 15 residues. The V gene lost 11 bases and the J gene lost 0 bases, with 20 bases spanning the gap. The CDR3 coding sequence is TGTGCCTCCGTAGGGGGGGCAGGGGTCTCCTACGAGCAGTACTTC. Translated, it gives CASVGGAGVSYEQYF. The entire variable domain, with the rest obtained from reference TRBV19 and TRBJ2-7, is as follows: DGGITQSPKYLFRKEGQNVTLSCEQNLNHDAMYWYRQDPGQGLRLIYYSQIVNDFQKGDIAEGYSVSREKKESFPLTVTSAQKNPTAFYLCASVGGAGVSYEQYFGPGTRLTVT.

This sequence joins TRBV18 and TRBJ2-2; 8 positions agree with TRBD1. With 4 bases clipped from V and 4 bases from J, the junction kept 11 bases outside the gene matches. The CDR3 contains 17 residues. Germline lookup yields CDR1 KGHSH and CDR2 LQKENI. CDR3 bases: TGTGCCAGCTCACGAATCCACACTGGACAGGGCACCGGGGAGCTGTTTTTT. Its translation: CASSRIHTGQGTGELFF.

This clone was found a few times. The chain carries TRBV5-1 and TRBJ1-6; TRBD1 matches 7 bases. Per germline, CDR1 SGHRS and CDR2 YFSETQ. The V and J ends lost 0 bases and 11 bases, in that order; junction bases with no gene match: 8. The CDR3 sequence is 15 residues long. The CDR3 loop reads CASSLDRGPGTPLHF. For the CDR3, the DNA is TGCGCCAGCAGCTTGGACAGGGGCCCGGGGACACCCCTCCACTTT. Full variable domain (missing parts from reference TRBV5-1 and TRBJ1-6): KAGVTQTPRYLIKTRGQQVTLSCSPISGHRSVSWYQQTPGQGLQFLFEYFSETQRNKGNFPGRFSGRQFSNSRSEMNVSTLELGDSALYLCASSLDRGPGTPLHFGNGTRLTVT.

The chain couples TRBV10-3 to TRBJ2-7; TRBD2 agrees at 7 bases. The V segment lost 5 bases and the J segment 2 bases; nucleotides outside the gene matches: 6. The CDR3 runs 14 residues. In germline, CDR1 is ENHRY, CDR2 SYGVKD. The CDR3: CAISQLREAYEQYF. The CDR3 nucleotides read TGTGCCATCAGTCAGCTCCGGGAGGCCTACGAGCAGTACTTC.

The rearrangement joins TRBV5-1 to TRBJ2-5, with 12 positions matching TRBD2. The CDR3 is 17 residues long. The germline CDR1 and CDR2 sequences are SGHRS and YFSETQ. Trimming took 4 bases from V and 4 from J; bases not matched to a gene: 11. Here the CDR3 DNA reads TGCGCCAGCAGCCCAACTAGCGGGGGGCCCGGTGGAGAGACCCAGTACTTC. This sequence encodes CASSPTSGGPGGETQYF.

The V call is TRBV6-5, the J call TRBJ2-7, with 13 bases lining up with TRBD2. The germline CDR1 and CDR2 sequences are MNHEY and SVGAGI. The CDR3 extends over 14 amino acids. J was trimmed by 7 bases and V by 7 bases; bases with no gene match: 7. CDR3: CASTLLAGGGEQYF. In DNA form, the CDR3 reads TGTGCCAGCACCCTACTAGCGGGAGGGGGGGAGCAGTACTTC.

The V gene is TRBV5-1, the J gene TRBJ1-5; D ambiguous. Per germline, CDR1 SGHRS and CDR2 YFSETQ. This CDR3 region has 14 residues. Trimming stripped 0 bases from V and 8 bases from J, with 12 bases between. In DNA, the CDR3 is TGCGCCAGCAGCTTGGCACCCGAGCAGGAGCCCCAGCATTTT. Its translation: CASSLAPEQEPQHF.

This CDR3 reads CASSPDQRKNTEAFF. CDR3 in DNA: TGTGCCAGCAGCCCAGACCAAAGAAAGAACACTGAAGCTTTCTTT. V usage is TRBV5-4 and J usage is TRBJ1-1; D uncertain. CDR1 is SGHNT, CDR2 YYREEE, per germline (reference sequence). With 4 bases removed from V and 1 base from J, the gap between germline ends came to 14 bases. CDR3 length: 15 residues.

The V call is TRBV6-5, the J call TRBJ2-1; 9 bases are a match to TRBD2. The CDR3 has 13 residues. Germline V gene lookup returns CDR1 MNHEY and CDR2 SVGAGI. The V gene end was trimmed by 6 bases and the J gene end by 8 bases; junction bases not matched to a gene: 5. CDR3 coding DNA: TGTGCCAGCAGCCCAAGCGGGAGGTATGAGCAGTTCTTC. It yields the protein CASSPSGRYEQFF.

The chain employs TRBV19 and TRBJ1-2, with 7 bases aligning to TRBD1. Losses at the gene ends were 3 bases for V and 0 bases for J; bases not matched to a gene: 1. In germline, CDR1 is LNHDA, CDR2 SQIVND (reference sequence). CDR3 size: 14 residues. CDR3 DNA: TGTGCCAGTAGTATCGGGACAGCTAACTATGGCTACACCTTC. As protein: CASSIGTANYGYTF. Using reference TRBV19 and TRBJ1-2 for the parts outside the CDR3, the full variable domain is DGGITQSPKYLFRKEGQNVTLSCEQNLNHDAMYWYRQDPGQGLRLIYYSQIVNDFQKGDIAEGYSVSREKKESFPLTVTSAQKNPTAFYLCASSIGTANYGYTFGSGTRLTVV.

This chain joins TRBV28 and TRBJ2-7, with TRBD1 identical over 11 bases. The CDR3 is made up of 14 amino acids. V lost 7 bases, J lost 3 bases, and 5 bases stayed unmatched. Germline CDR1 reads MDHEN; CDR2 reads SYDVKM. CDR3 residues: CASTLGTGGYEQYF. CDR3 nucleotides: TGTGCCAGCACCCTCGGGACAGGGGGCTACGAGCAGTACTTC.

J is TRBJ2-1 and V is TRBV5-6; the match to TRBD2 covers 9 bases. The CDR3 runs 15 residues. With V trimmed by 2 bases and J by 6 bases, 6 bases remained unmatched. Germline V gene sequence: CDR1 SGHDT, CDR2 YYEEEE. The CDR3 protein is CASSFGGRASNEQFF. The CDR3 nucleotides are TGTGCCAGCAGCTTCGGCGGGAGGGCCAGCAATGAGCAGTTCTTC.

This chain uses TRBV2 with TRBJ2-5, with D possibly being TRBD2 (6 bases). Trimming removed 6 bases from V and 4 bases from J, with 18 bases in between. This CDR3 has 15 residues. In germline, CDR1 is SNHLY, CDR2 FYNNEI. The CDR3 sequence: CASRYRDSSRETQYF. The DNA for the CDR3 is TGTGCCAGCAGATACCGGGACTCAAGTAGAGAGACCCAGTACTTC.

Note on this clone: Germline is not matched at one junction end, which may reflect a read error. V gene TRBV6-5 combines with J gene TRBJ2-1; D not resolved. The V gene's germline CDR1 is MNHEY and CDR2 SVGAGI. The CDR3 has 11 amino acids. CDR3 nucleotides: TGTGCCAGCAAGTCCTTCAATGAGCAGTTCTTC. Residues: CASKSFNEQFF.

The gene calls are TRBV11-3 and TRBJ2-3, with D unclear. The germline V gene has CDR1 SGHNT and CDR2 YENEEA. Between the trimmed V and J ends, which lost 0 bases and 0 bases, there was a span of 4 bases. The CDR3 contains 14 residues. This chain's CDR3 is CASSLDPSTDTQYF. CDR3 in DNA: TGTGCCAGCAGCTTAGACCCGAGCACAGATACGCAGTATTTT.

The CDR3 here is CAWTLKGDTQYF. CDR3 nucleotide sequence: TGTGCCTGGACCCTAAAGGGGGATACGCAGTATTTT. The V gene is TRBV30, the J gene TRBJ2-3, with D maybe TRBD1 (5 bases). CDR1 is GTSNPN, CDR2 SVGIG, per germline (reference sequence). Trimming removed 4 bases from V and 6 bases from J, with 11 bases in between. This CDR3 has 12 residues.

The chain is built from TRBV6-5 and TRBJ2-4; the D is unclear. V dropped 5 bases and J dropped 6 bases, with 14 bases sitting between them. The CDR3 sequence is 14 residues long. CDR1 is MNHEY and CDR2 is SVGAGI in the germline V gene. This chain's CDR3 is CASSPLATVNIQYF. The CDR3 DNA reads TGTGCCAGCAGTCCCCTCGCGACGGTAAACATTCAGTACTTC.

This chain links TRBV6-5 with TRBJ1-2; unclear D gene. Germline CDR1 reads MNHEY; CDR2 reads SVGAGI. CDR3 length equals 14 residues. V was clipped by 3 bases and J by 4 bases, with 12 bases between them. The CDR3 nucleotides are TGTGCCAGCAGTTATTACAGCGGTTCCTATGGCTACACCTTC. It encodes CASSYYSGSYGYTF.

The chain uses TRBV28 and TRBJ2-5; unclear D gene. The germline V gene has CDR1 MDHEN and CDR2 SYDVKM. This CDR3 comprises 12 residues. V shed 4 bases and J shed 7 bases, with 10 bases lying between them. CDR3 amino acids: CASSSPPGTQYF. CDR3 DNA sequence: TGTGCCAGCAGTTCACCCCCTGGGACCCAGTACTTC. Based on the CDR3 plus reference TRBV28 and TRBJ2-5, the full variable domain is DVKVTQSSRYLVKRTGEKVFLECVQDMDHENMFWYRQDPGLGLRLIYFSYDVKMKEKGDIPEGYSVSREKKERFSLILESASTNQTSMYLCASSSPPGTQYFGPGTRLLVL.